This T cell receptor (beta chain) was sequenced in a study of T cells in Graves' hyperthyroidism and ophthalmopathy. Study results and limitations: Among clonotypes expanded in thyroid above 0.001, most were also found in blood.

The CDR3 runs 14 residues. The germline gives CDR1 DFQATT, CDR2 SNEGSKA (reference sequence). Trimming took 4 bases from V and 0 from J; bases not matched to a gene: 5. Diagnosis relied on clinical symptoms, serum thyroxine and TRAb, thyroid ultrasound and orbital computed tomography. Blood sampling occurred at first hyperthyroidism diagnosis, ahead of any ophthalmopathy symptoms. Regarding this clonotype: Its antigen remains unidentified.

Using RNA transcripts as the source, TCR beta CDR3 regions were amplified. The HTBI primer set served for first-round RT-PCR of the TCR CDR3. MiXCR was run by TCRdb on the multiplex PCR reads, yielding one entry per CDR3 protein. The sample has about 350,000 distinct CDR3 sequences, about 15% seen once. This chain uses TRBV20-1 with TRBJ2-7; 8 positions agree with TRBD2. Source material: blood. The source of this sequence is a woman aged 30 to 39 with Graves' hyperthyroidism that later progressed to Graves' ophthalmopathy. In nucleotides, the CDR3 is TGCAGTGCTATAGTAGCGGGGAGCTCCTACGAGCAGTACTTC. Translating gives CSAIVAGSSYEQYF.